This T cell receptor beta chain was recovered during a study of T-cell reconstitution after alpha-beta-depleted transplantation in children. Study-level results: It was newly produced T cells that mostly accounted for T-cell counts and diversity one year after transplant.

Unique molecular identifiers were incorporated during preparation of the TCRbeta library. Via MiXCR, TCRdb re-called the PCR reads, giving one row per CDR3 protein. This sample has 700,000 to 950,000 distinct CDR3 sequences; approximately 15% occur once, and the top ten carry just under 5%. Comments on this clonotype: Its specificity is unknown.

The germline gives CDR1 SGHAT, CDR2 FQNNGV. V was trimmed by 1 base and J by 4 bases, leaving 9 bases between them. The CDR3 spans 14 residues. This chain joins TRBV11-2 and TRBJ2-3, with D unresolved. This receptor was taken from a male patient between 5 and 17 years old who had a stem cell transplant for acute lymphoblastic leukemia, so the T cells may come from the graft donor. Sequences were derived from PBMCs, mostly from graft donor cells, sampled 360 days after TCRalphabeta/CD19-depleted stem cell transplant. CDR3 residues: CASSLVYVADTQYF. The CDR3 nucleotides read TGTGCCAGCAGCTTAGTATATGTAGCAGATACGCAGTATTTT.